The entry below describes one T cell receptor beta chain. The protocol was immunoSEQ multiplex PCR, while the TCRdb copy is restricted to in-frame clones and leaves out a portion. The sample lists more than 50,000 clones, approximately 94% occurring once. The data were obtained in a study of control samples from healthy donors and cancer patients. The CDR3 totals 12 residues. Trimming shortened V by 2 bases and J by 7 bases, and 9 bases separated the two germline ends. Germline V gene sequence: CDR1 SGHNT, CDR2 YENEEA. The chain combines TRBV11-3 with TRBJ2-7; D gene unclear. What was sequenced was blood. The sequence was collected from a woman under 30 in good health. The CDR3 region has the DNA TGTGCCAGCAGCTTACCGGGCTTAGAGCAGTACTTC. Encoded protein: CASSLPGLEQYF.